What follows are 9 T cell receptor beta chains derived from one specimen sequenced in a study of Graves' ophthalmopathy and Graves' hyperthyroidism. Using RNA transcripts, the TCR beta CDR3 regions were amplified. An opening RT-PCR round employed HTBI primers and preceded a second-round multiplex PCR. TCRdb re-called the multiplex PCR reads with MiXCR, one entry per CDR3 protein. The sample lists about 500,000 distinct CDR3 sequences, under 15% occurring once. The sequenced material came from blood. These receptors all stem from a woman aged 30 to 39 with Graves' ophthalmopathy.

This clonotype was seen many times. V and J are TRBV20-1 and TRBJ1-1, with D unresolved. From germline, CDR1 is DFQATT and CDR2 SNEGSKA (reference sequence). This CDR3 spans 12 amino acids. Trimming left V 3 bases short and J 6 bases short, with 11 bases between. CDR3 sequence: CSASRPGAEAFF. For the CDR3, the DNA is TGCAGTGCTAGTCGTCCCGGGGCTGAAGCTTTCTTT.

The chain combines TRBV28 with TRBJ2-7; no clear D. This CDR3 has 12 residues. V was pared by 5 bases and J by 3 bases, with 8 bases between. Germline CDR1 reads MDHEN; CDR2 reads SYDVKM. The CDR3 DNA sequence: TGTGCCAGCAGTCAAATTAACTACGAGCAGTACTTC. Translation gives CASSQINYEQYF.

Of note for this clonotype: The junction does not match germline at one end; this may be a read error. V is TRBV25-1 and J is TRBJ1-1, with 8 bases matching TRBD1. CDR1 is MGHDK, CDR2 SYGVNS, per germline. This CDR3 spans 12 amino acids. For the CDR3, the DNA is TGTGCCAGCAAAGGACAGGGAAACCTACACTTGTTT. This codes for CASKGQGNLHLF.

This clonotype was observed at least ten times. The CDR3 reads CASSFRWRTEAFF. As DNA, the CDR3 is TGTGCCAGCAGTTTTCGGTGGAGGACTGAAGCTTTCTTT. The rearrangement uses TRBV27 and TRBJ1-1; D gene unclear. Between the trimmed V and J ends, which lost 3 bases and 5 bases, there was a span of 10 bases. Germline V gene data show CDR1 as MNHEY and CDR2 as SMNVEV (reference sequence). The CDR3 is 13 amino acids.

This chain joins TRBV3-1 and TRBJ1-2; TRBD1 is a possible D gene (5 bases). CDR1 is LGHDT, CDR2 YNNKEL, per germline (reference sequence). There are 16 residues in the CDR3. V shed 0 bases and J shed 6 bases, with 17 bases lying between them. In nucleotides, the CDR3 is TGTGCCAGCAGCCAAGAATTGCCCCGAGGGGTTGATGGCTACACCTTC. Its protein product is CASSQELPRGVDGYTF. Full variable domain (missing parts from reference TRBV3-1 and TRBJ1-2): DTAVSQTPKYLVTQMGNDKSIKCEQNLGHDTMYWYKQDSKKFLKIMFSYNNKELIINETVPNRFSPKSPDKAHLNLHINSLELGDSAVYFCASSQELPRGVDGYTFGSGTRLTVV.

CDR3 residues: CASSETANSPLHF. In DNA, the CDR3 is TGTGCCAGCAGTGAGACGGCCAATTCACCCCTCCACTTT. This chain joins TRBV6-1 and TRBJ1-6; D not resolved. Trimming cost V 3 bases and J 7 bases, with 7 bases left between them. Germline V gives CDR1 MNHNS, CDR2 SASEGT. CDR3 length: 13 amino acids.

This clonotype was counted at least ten times. The V and J genes are TRBV4-1 and TRBJ2-7; D may be TRBD1 (6 bases). The CDR3 spans 13 residues. Germline values: CDR1 MGHRA, CDR2 YSYEKL. Trimming cost V 3 bases and J 7 bases, with 13 bases left between them. The CDR3 DNA sequence: TGCGCCAGCAGCCATACAGGGTTTGGGGAGCAGTACTTC. Its translation is CASSHTGFGEQYF.

This clonotype appeared many times. The V and J genes are TRBV6-1 and TRBJ2-7, with D possibly TRBD2 on 6 matching bases. CDR3 length equals 15 residues. Per germline, CDR1 MNHNS and CDR2 SASEGT. V lost 1 base and J 0 bases, leaving 10 bases between the germline ends. Here the CDR3 reads CASSEEVADSYEQYF. CDR3 DNA sequence: TGTGCCAGCAGTGAAGAGGTAGCGGACTCCTACGAGCAGTACTTC.

This clonotype was detected many times. The chain employs TRBV28 and TRBJ2-7; D is perhaps TRBD1 (6 bases). V was shortened by 6 bases and J by 0 bases, with 15 bases between the two germline ends. The CDR3 is made up of 15 amino acids. CDR1 MDHEN and CDR2 SYDVKM come from the germline V gene. CDR3 DNA sequence: TGTGCCAGCAGGCCTACAGGGACCCCCTCCTACGAGCAGTACTTC. Translating gives CASRPTGTPSYEQYF.